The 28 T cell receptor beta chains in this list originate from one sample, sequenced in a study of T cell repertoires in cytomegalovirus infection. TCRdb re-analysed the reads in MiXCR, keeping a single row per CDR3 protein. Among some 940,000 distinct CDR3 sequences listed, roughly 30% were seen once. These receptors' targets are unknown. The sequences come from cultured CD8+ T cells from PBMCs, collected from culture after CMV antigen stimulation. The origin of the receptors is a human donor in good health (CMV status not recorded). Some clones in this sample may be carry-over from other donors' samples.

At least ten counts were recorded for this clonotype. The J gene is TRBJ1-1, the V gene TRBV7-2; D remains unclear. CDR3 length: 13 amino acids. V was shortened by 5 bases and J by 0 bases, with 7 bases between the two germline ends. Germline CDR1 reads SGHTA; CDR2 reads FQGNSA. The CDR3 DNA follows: TGTGCCAGCAGCCAGAATATGAACACTGAAGCTTTCTTT. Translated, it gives CASSQNMNTEAFF. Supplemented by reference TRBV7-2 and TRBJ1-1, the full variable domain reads GAGVSQSPSNKVTEKGKDVELRCDPISGHTALYWYRQSLGQGLEFLIYFQGNSAPDKSGLPSDRFSAERTGGSVSTLTIQRTQQEDSAVYLCASSQNMNTEAFFGQGTRLTVV.

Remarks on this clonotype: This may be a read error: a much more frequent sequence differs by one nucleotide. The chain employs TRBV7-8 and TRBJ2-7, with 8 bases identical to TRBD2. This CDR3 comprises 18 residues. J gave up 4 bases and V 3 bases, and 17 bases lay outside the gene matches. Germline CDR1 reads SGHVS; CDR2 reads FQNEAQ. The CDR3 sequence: CASSFRGGSAGRVYEQYF. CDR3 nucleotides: TGTGCCAGCAGCTTCCGGGGGGGCTCTGCTGGAAGAGTGTACGAGCAGTACTTC.

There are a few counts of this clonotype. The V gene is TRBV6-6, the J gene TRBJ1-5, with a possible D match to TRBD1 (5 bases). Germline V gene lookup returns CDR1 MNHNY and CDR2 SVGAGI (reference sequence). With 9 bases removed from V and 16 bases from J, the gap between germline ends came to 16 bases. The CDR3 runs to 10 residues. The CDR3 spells CASEGREEHF. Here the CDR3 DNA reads TGTGCCAGTGAGGGGAGGGAGGAACATTTT.

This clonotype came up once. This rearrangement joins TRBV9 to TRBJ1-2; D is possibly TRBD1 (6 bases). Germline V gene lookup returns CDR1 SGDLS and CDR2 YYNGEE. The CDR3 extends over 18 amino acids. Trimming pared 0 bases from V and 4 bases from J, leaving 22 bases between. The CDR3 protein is CASSVVEARGVRGYGYTF. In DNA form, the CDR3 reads TGTGCCAGCAGCGTAGTGGAGGCGAGGGGGGTTAGAGGCTATGGCTACACCTTC.

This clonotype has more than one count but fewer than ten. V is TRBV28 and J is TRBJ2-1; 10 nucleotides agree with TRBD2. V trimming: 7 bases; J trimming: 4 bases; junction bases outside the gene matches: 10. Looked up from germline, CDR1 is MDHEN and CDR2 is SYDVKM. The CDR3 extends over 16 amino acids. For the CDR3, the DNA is TGTGCCAGCACCTCTTCGGGACTAGCGTTATACAATGAGCAGTTCTTC. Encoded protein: CASTSSGLALYNEQFF.

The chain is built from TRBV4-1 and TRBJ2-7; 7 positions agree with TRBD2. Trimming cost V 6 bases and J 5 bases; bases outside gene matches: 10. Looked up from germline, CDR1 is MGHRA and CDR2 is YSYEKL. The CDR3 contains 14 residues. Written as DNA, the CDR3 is TGCGCCAGCAGTGAGACCGGACTAGTGGACGAGCAGTACTTC. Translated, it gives CASSETGLVDEQYF.

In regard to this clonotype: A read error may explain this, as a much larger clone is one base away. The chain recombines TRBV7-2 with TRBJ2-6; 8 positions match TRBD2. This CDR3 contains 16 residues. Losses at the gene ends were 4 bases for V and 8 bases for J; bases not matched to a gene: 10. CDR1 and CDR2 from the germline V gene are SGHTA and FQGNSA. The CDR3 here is CASSSGGAEGTNVLTF. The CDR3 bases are TGTGCCAGCAGCTCCGGGGGGGCCGAGGGGACCAACGTCCTGACTTTC.

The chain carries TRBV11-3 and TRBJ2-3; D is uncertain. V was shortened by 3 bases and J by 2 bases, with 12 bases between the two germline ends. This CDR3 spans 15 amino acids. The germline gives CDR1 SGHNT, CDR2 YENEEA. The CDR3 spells CASSFGDFDTDTQYF. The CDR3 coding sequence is TGTGCCAGCAGCTTCGGCGATTTCGACACAGATACGCAGTATTTT.

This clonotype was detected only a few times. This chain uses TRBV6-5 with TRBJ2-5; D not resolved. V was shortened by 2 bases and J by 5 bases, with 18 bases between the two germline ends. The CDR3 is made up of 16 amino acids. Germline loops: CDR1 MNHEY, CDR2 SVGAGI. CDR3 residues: CASSYEAGFGSETQYF. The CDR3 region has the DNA TGTGCCAGCAGTTACGAGGCCGGGTTCGGTTCGGAGACCCAGTACTTC.

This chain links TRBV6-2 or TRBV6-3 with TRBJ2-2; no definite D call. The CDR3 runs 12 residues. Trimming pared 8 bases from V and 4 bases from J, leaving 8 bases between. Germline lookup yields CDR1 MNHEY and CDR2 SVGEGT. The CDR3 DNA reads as TGTGCCAGCGTAAAACCCACCGGGGAGCTGTTTTTT. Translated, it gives CASVKPTGELFF.

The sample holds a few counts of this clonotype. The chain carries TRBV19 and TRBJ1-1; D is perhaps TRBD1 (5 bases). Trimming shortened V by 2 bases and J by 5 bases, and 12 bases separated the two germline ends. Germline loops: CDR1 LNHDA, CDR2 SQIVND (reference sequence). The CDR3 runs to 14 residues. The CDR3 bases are TGTGCCAGTAGTATAATCGGGGGTTTTACTGAAGCTTTCTTT. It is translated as CASSIIGGFTEAFF.

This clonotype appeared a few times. The CDR3 DNA reads TGTGCCAGCAGCCCCCGGGACTGGTACCAAGAGACCCAGTACTTC. It yields the protein CASSPRDWYQETQYF. The chain is built from TRBV7-2 and TRBJ2-5; a possible D gene is TRBD2 (6 bases). Germline V gene sequence: CDR1 SGHTA, CDR2 FQGNSA. V was trimmed by 5 bases and J by 0 bases, leaving 13 bases between them. There are 15 residues in the CDR3.

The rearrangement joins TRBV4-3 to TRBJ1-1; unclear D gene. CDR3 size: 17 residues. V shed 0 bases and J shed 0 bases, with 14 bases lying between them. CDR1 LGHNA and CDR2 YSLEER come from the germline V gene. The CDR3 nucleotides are TGCGCCAGCAGCCAAGATCTGGTCGCACAGTTGAACACTGAAGCTTTCTTT. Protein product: CASSQDLVAQLNTEAFF.

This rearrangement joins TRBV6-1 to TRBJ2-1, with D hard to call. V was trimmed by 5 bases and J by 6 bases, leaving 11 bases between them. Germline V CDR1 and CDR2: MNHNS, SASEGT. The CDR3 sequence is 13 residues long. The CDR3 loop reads CASSMSRSNEQFF. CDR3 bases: TGTGCCAGCAGTATGTCCAGGTCCAATGAGCAGTTCTTC.

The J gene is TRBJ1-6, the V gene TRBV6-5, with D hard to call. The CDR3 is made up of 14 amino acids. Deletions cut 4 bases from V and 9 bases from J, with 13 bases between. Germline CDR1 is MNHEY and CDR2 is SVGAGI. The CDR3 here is CASSSQANGSPLHF. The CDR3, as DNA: TGTGCCAGCAGTTCACAAGCCAATGGTTCACCCCTCCACTTT.

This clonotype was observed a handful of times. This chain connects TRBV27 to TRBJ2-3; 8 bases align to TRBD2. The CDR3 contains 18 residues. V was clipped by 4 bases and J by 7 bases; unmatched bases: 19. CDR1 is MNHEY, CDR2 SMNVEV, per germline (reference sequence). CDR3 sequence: CASSSPSSGSIWENTQYF. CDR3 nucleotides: TGTGCCAGCAGTTCGCCTTCTAGCGGGTCTATCTGGGAAAATACGCAGTATTTT.

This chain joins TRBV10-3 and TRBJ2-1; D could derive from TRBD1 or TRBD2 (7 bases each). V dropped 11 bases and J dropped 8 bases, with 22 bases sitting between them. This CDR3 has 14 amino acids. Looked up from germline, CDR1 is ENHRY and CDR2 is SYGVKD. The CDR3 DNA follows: TGTGCCGGATCAGAAGAGACAGGGAGGGATGAGCAGTTCTTC. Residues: CAGSEETGRDEQFF.

CDR3 nucleotides: TGTGCCAGCAGCTTAACCTCGGCTGGGAGCACTGAAGCTTTCTTT. Its translation is CASSLTSAGSTEAFF. The rearrangement links TRBV7-6 to TRBJ1-1; D not certain. The CDR3 loop spans 15 amino acids. V was cut by 2 bases and J by 4 bases, with 14 bases left in between. Germline CDR1 and CDR2: SGHVS and FNYEAQ.

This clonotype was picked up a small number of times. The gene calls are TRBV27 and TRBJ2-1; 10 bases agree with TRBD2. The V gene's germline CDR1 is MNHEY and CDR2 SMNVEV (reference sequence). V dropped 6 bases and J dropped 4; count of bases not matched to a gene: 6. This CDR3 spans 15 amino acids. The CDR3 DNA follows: TGTGCCAGCAGAATAGCGACTAGCGGGTACAATGAGCAGTTCTTC. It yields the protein CASRIATSGYNEQFF.

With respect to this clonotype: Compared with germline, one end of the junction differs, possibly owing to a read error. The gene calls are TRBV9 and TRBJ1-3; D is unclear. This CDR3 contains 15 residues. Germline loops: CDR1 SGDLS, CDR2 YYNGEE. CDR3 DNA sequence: TGTGCCAGCAACGTAGAAGGCCGACCTGGAAACACCATATATTTT. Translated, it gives CASNVEGRPGNTIYF.

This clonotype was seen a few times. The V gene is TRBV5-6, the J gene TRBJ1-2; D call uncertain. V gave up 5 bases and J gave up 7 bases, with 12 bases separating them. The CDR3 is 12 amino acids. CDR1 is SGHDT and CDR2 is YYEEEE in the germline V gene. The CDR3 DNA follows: TGTGCCAGCAGGGATGGATTCGCTGGCTACACCTTC. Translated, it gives CASRDGFAGYTF.

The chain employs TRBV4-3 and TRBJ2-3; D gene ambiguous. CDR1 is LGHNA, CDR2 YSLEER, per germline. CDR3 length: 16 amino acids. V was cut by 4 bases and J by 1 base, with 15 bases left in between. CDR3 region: CASSPSSGLGTDTQYF. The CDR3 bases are TGCGCCAGCAGCCCTTCTAGTGGGTTGGGCACAGATACGCAGTATTTT.

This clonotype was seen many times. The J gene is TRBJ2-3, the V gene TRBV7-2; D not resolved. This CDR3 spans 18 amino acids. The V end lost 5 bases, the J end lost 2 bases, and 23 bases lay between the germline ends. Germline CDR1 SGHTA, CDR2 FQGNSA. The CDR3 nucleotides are TGTGCCAGCAGCCAAAGACTGAGGTTACAGAACAACACAGATACGCAGTATTTT. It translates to CASSQRLRLQNNTDTQYF. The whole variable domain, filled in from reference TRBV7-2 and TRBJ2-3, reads GAGVSQSPSNKVTEKGKDVELRCDPISGHTALYWYRQSLGQGLEFLIYFQGNSAPDKSGLPSDRFSAERTGGSVSTLTIQRTQQEDSAVYLCASSQRLRLQNNTDTQYFGPGTRLTVL.

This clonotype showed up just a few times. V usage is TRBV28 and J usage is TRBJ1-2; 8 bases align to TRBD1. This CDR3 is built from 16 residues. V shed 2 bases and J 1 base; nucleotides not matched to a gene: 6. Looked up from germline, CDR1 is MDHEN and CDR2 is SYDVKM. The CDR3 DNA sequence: TGTGCCAGCAGTTTAGCCCAGGGGGCCCGTAACTATGGCTACACCTTC. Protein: CASSLAQGARNYGYTF.

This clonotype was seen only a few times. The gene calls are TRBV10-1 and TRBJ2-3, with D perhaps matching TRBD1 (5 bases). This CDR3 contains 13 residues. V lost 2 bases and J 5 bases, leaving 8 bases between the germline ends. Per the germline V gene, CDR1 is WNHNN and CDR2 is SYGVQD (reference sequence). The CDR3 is CASSEPDKDTQYF. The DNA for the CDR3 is TGCGCCAGCAGTGAGCCGGACAAAGATACGCAGTATTTT.

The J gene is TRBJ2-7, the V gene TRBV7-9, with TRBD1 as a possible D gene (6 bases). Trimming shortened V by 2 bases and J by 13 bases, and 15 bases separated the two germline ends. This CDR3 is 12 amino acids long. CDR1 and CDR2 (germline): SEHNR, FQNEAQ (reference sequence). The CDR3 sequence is CASSLRGQRFYF. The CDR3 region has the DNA TGTGCCAGCAGCTTAAGGGGACAACGGTTCTACTTC.

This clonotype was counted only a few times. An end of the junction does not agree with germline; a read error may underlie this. CDR3 nucleotide sequence: TGTAGTGCTAGGGAGAGGGGGGGCGATACGCAGTATTTT. Its protein is CSARERGGDTQYF. The J gene is TRBJ2-3, the V gene TRBV20-1; D perhaps matches TRBD2 (7 bases). CDR1 is DFQATT, CDR2 SNEGSKA, per germline (reference sequence). The CDR3 spans 13 residues.

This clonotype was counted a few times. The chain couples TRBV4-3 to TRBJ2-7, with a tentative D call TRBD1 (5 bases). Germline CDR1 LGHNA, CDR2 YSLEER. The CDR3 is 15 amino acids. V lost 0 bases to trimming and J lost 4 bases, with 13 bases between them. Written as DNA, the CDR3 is TGCGCCAGCAGCCAAGATTTGGCAGGGATTTACGAGCAGTACTTC. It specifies CASSQDLAGIYEQYF.